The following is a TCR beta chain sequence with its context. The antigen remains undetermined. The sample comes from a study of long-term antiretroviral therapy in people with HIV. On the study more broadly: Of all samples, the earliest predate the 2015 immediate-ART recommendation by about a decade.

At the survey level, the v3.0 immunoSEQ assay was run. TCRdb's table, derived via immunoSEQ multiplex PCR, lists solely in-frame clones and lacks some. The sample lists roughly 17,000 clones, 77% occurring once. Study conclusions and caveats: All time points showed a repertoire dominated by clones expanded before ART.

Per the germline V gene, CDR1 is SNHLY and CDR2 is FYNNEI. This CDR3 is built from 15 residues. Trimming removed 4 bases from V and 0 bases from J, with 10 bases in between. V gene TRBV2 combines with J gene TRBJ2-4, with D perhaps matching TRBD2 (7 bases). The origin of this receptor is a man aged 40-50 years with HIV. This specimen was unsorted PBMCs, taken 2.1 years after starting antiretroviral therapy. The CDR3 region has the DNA TGTGCCAGCAGTGGGGAGGGGGGAGCCAAAAACATTCAGTACTTC. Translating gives CASSGEGGAKNIQYF.